The rows below give T cell receptor beta chains drawn from one sample of a study of T cell responses to AZD1222 COVID-19 vaccine. The repertoire was sequenced with immunoSEQ multiplex PCR; TCRdb's copy has only in-frame clones and lacks some. Here the sample spans some 150,000 clones, about 93% being singletons. The starting material was peripheral blood, obtained on day 0 of AZD1222 vaccination. All receptors derive from an adult in good health. Each CDR3 is given with its conserved first and last residue. D genes are given only for firm matches. Clone size, where shown, is once, few, many, or a class for clones that have expanded.

j_gene,abundance,d_gene,v_gene,CDR3nt,CDR3aa
TRBJ2-6,NA,NA,TRBV5-4,TGTGCCAGCAGCTTGGGAAGGGGGGGCGGCGGGGCCAACGTCCTGACTTTC,CASSLGRGGGGANVLTF
TRBJ1-3,NA,TRBD1,TRBV5-6,TGTGCCAGCAGCGACAGGGGCTCTGGAAACACCATATATTTT,CASSDRGSGNTIYF
TRBJ2-7,few,NA,TRBV28,TGTGCCAGCAGTTTTCGGCGACAGGTCAAGGGGGAGCAGTACTTC,CASSFRRQVKGEQYF
TRBJ2-6,NA,NA,TRBV6-5,TGTGCCAGCCGGCGGGCCTCTGGGGCCAACGTCCTGACTTTC,CASRRASGANVLTF
TRBJ1-3,NA,NA,TRBV4-3,TGCGCCAGCAGCCAAAGTAGGACAGATATTGGAAACACCATATATTTT,CASSQSRTDIGNTIYF
TRBJ2-1,NA,NA,TRBV9,TGTGCCAGCAGCTCGAACAGGGCTGACAATGAGCAGTTCTTC,CASSSNRADNEQFF
TRBJ2-5,NA,TRBD2,TRBV6-5,TGTGCCAGCAGTTATGCGGCTAGCGGGAGTTTTGGGACCCAGTACTTC,CASSYAASGSFGTQYF
TRBJ2-7,NA,TRBD1,TRBV28,TGTGCCAGCAGTATGACAGGGGCAGGGGAGCAGTACTTC,CASSMTGAGEQYF
TRBJ1-2,NA,NA,TRBV28,TGTGCCAGCAGGGCCAATAACAACTATGGCTACACCTTC,CASRANNNYGYTF
TRBJ1-4,NA,NA,TRBV7-9,TGTGCCAGCAGCTTGGAACAACCTAATGAAAAACTGTTTTTT,CASSLEQPNEKLFF
TRBJ2-1,NA,NA,TRBV30,TGTGCCTGGAGTGTAGGGGGATACTACAATGAGCAGTTCTTC,CAWSVGGYYNEQFF
TRBJ2-1,NA,TRBD2,TRBV4-1,TGCGCCAGCAGCCCCACACCGGGACTAGCGGGCTCCCCCTCCTACAATGAGCAGTTCTTC,CASSPTPGLAGSPSYNEQFF
TRBJ1-2,NA,NA,TRBV28,TGTGCCAGCACCCCCCCTGTGGGCGGTGGCTACACCTTC,CASTPPVGGGYTF
TRBJ1-5,NA,NA,TRBV7-9,TGTGCCAGCAGCCTACTCGACAGAAATCAGCCCCAGCATTTT,CASSLLDRNQPQHF
TRBJ2-7,NA,TRBD1,TRBV10-1,TGCGCCAGCCTACAGGGGAAGCAGTACTTC,CASLQGKQYF
TRBJ1-1,once,NA,TRBV29-1,TGCAGCGTTGATCATTCGGCGCCAAGGACTGAAGCTTTCTTT,CSVDHSAPRTEAFF
TRBJ1-3,NA,TRBD1,TRBV19,TGTGCCAGTAGCGCCGGGACAGGGGTCGGAAACACCATATATTTT,CASSAGTGVGNTIYF
TRBJ2-1,NA,TRBD1,TRBV4-2,TGTGCCAGCAGCCAAGATAAGGGGACAGGGGACAATGAGCAGTTCTTC,CASSQDKGTGDNEQFF
TRBJ2-1,NA,NA,TRBV30,TGTGCCTGGGGTCCCAGCGCATACAATGAGCAGTTCTTC,CAWGPSAYNEQFF
TRBJ1-1,NA,NA,TRBV29-1,TGCAGCGTTGTTAGCACTCTGGGCACTGAAGCTTTCTTT,CSVVSTLGTEAFF
TRBJ2-2,NA,NA,TRBV4-3,TGCGCCAGCAGCCACGTTTTGTCCGGCACCGGGGAGCTGTTTTTT,CASSHVLSGTGELFF
TRBJ1-3,NA,TRBD1,TRBV6-6,TGTGCCAGCAGCCAAATGGGACAGGGAGGGGGAAACACCATATATTTT,CASSQMGQGGGNTIYF
TRBJ2-7,NA,TRBD1,TRBV18,TGTGCCAGCTCACCACCTAAATTTCGAGGGGGACAGGGCTCCTACGAGCAGTACTTC,CASSPPKFRGGQGSYEQYF
TRBJ2-1,NA,NA,TRBV4-1,TGCGCCAGCAGCCAAGTTAAAGTCGACAATGAGCAGTTCTTC,CASSQVKVDNEQFF
TRBJ1-2,once,NA,TRBV6-5,TGTGCCAGCATGATCCGGCAGGGACTCTATGGCTACACCTTC,CASMIRQGLYGYTF
TRBJ2-7,NA,NA,TRBV6-5,TGTGCCAGCACTCACTCCCCTTCCTACGAGCAGTACTTC,CASTHSPSYEQYF
TRBJ2-4,few,NA,TRBV7-9,TGTGCCAGCAAAGGATCCAAAAACATTCAGTACTTC,CASKGSKNIQYF
TRBJ2-3,NA,TRBD2,TRBV4-3,TGCGCCAGCAGCCAAGAGGCGACTAGCGTCCCGTCTAGCACAGATACGCAGTATTTT,CASSQEATSVPSSTDTQYF
TRBJ1-3,once,NA,TRBV2,TGTGCCAGCAGTGTTGACAGCTACTCTGGAAACACCATATATTTT,CASSVDSYSGNTIYF